These 26 T cell receptor beta chains were all obtained from the same sample, sequenced in a study of T cell responses to AZD1222 COVID-19 vaccine. Here immunoSEQ multiplex PCR was the method, and the copy in TCRdb shows in-frame clones only, minus some. The sample contains approximately 100,000 clones, less than 90% of which appear only once. Sequences were derived from peripheral blood, sampled 28 days after the second AZD1222 dose. The origin of the receptors is an adult who received the AZD1222 COVID-19 vaccine.

The rearrangement uses TRBV18 and TRBJ2-1, with D possibly being TRBD1 or TRBD2 (5 bases each). Trimming took 5 bases from V and 9 from J, leaving 20 bases between them. The CDR3 contains 15 residues. CDR1 and CDR2 from the germline V gene are KGHSH and LQKENI. CDR3 in amino acids: CASSTGSGTRGEQFF. The CDR3 DNA reads as TGTGCCAGCTCAACAGGATCCGGGACCCGCGGTGAGCAGTTCTTC.

The rearrangement links TRBV11-2 to TRBJ2-3, with a weak D call TRBD2 (5 bases). CDR1 is SGHAT and CDR2 is FQNNGV in the germline V gene. V dropped 1 base and J dropped 0 bases, with 17 bases sitting between them. The CDR3 is 18 amino acids. The CDR3 coding sequence is TGTGCCAGCAGCTTAGGTTTGGCTCTAAGAGGGAGCACAGATACGCAGTATTTT. Its translation: CASSLGLALRGSTDTQYF.

The chain has TRBV7-9 and TRBJ2-7, with D perhaps being TRBD1 or TRBD2 (5 bases each). CDR3 size: 14 residues. The germline V and J ends were trimmed by 0 bases and 2 bases, with 8 bases remaining between them. CDR1 and CDR2 from the germline V gene are SEHNR and FQNEAQ (reference sequence). CDR3 sequence: CASSLALGAYEQYF. CDR3 sequence (DNA): TGTGCCAGCAGCTTAGCGCTGGGGGCCTACGAGCAGTACTTC. Combining the CDR3 with reference TRBV7-9 and TRBJ2-7 gives the whole variable domain DTGVSQNPRHKITKRGQNVTFRCDPISEHNRLYWYRQTLGQGPEFLTYFQNEAQLEKSRLLSDRFSAERPKGSFSTLEIQRTEQGDSAMYLCASSLALGAYEQYFGPGTRLTVT.

CDR3 nucleotide sequence: TGTGCCAGCAGCTTGAACCAGGGGGCGGGCACTGAAGCTTTCTTT. Encoded protein: CASSLNQGAGTEAFF. The chain couples TRBV5-4 to TRBJ1-1; 8 bases are a match to TRBD1. The CDR3 contains 15 residues. CDR1 and CDR2 from the germline V gene are SGHNT and YYREEE (reference sequence). Trimming cost V 1 base and J 4 bases; bases outside gene matches: 6.

The CDR3 DNA reads as TGTGCCAGCTCACGGGGGGGAGGGACTGAAGCTTTCTTT. It translates to CASSRGGGTEAFF. J is TRBJ1-1 and V is TRBV18, with TRBD1 as a possible D gene (5 bases). Germline V gene data show CDR1 as KGHSH and CDR2 as LQKENI. The V gene lost 4 bases and the J gene lost 5 bases, with 11 bases spanning the gap. The CDR3 length is 13 residues.

Written as DNA, the CDR3 is TGTGCCAGAATAGACAGGGTTGATGAAAAACTGTTTTTT. Translated, it gives CARIDRVDEKLFF. The J gene is TRBJ1-4, the V gene TRBV25-1, with 7 bases identical to TRBD1. This CDR3 spans 13 amino acids. CDR1 MGHDK and CDR2 SYGVNS come from the germline V gene. Losses at the gene ends were 9 bases for V and 6 bases for J; bases not matched to a gene: 7. The variable domain in full, completed from reference TRBV25-1 and TRBJ1-4, reads EADIYQTPRYLVIGTGKKITLECSQTMGHDKMYWYQQDPGMELHLIHYSYGVNSTEKGDLSSESTVSRIRTEHFPLTLESARPSHTSQYLCARIDRVDEKLFFGSGTQLSVL.

The rearrangement uses TRBV7-9 and TRBJ1-6, with TRBD1 matching 9 bases. The junction had 9 bases not matched to a gene; V was cut back by 5 bases and J by 10 bases. The V gene's germline CDR1 is SEHNR and CDR2 FQNEAQ (reference sequence). CDR3 length equals 15 residues. The CDR3, as DNA: TGTGCCAGCAGCGCCACAGGGGGCGCTAGGTCACCCCTCCACTTT. This encodes CASSATGGARSPLHF.

The chain uses TRBV30 and TRBJ2-5; no definite D call. The CDR3 runs 14 residues. Trimming stripped 0 bases from V and 0 bases from J, with 8 bases between. CDR1 and CDR2 (germline): GTSNPN, SVGIG (reference sequence). Written as DNA, the CDR3 is TGTGCCTGGAGTGTCAACGGGTACCAAGAGACCCAGTACTTC. Amino acid sequence: CAWSVNGYQETQYF.

The chain recombines TRBV19 with TRBJ1-1; possible D gene TRBD1, 5 bases. The CDR3 has 14 amino acids. Trimming removed 2 bases from V and 1 base from J, with 8 bases in between. Germline CDR1 LNHDA, CDR2 SQIVND (reference sequence). This CDR3 is CASSIWGPNTEAFF. The DNA of the CDR3 is TGTGCCAGTAGTATATGGGGCCCGAACACTGAAGCTTTCTTT.

The V and J genes are TRBV30 and TRBJ2-7; D possibly corresponds to TRBD1 (6 bases). CDR3 size: 14 residues. Germline V gene sequence: CDR1 GTSNPN, CDR2 SVGIG (reference sequence). Trimming pared 3 bases from V and 4 bases from J, leaving 16 bases between. The CDR3 loop reads CAWSTRTDPYEQYF. As DNA, the CDR3 is TGTGCCTGGAGCACCCGGACAGATCCTTACGAGCAGTACTTC.

The genes are TRBV10-1 and TRBJ1-5; no firm D call. Looked up from germline, CDR1 is WNHNN and CDR2 is SYGVQD (reference sequence). Trimming shortened V by 4 bases and J by 6 bases, and 10 bases separated the two germline ends. The CDR3 is made up of 13 amino acids. The CDR3 protein is CASSVDPSQPQHF. DNA for the CDR3: TGCGCCAGCAGTGTTGACCCAAGTCAGCCCCAGCATTTT.

This chain joins TRBV7-8 and TRBJ1-5; 12 bases match TRBD1. The CDR3 extends over 17 amino acids. V lost 5 bases to trimming and J lost 3 bases; unmatched junction nucleotides: 8. CDR1 SGHVS and CDR2 FQNEAQ come from the germline V gene. In DNA form, the CDR3 reads TGTGCCAGCAGCGCGGGACAGGGGGCGCGGATCAATCAGCCCCAGCATTTT. The encoded protein is CASSAGQGARINQPQHF.

The chain recombines TRBV19 with TRBJ1-1; weak D call: TRBD1 (6 bases). With 5 bases removed from V and 10 bases from J, the gap between germline ends came to 23 bases. Germline CDR1 is LNHDA and CDR2 is SQIVND (reference sequence). CDR3 size: 15 residues. The CDR3 DNA sequence: TGTGCCAGTAGTGAGTACCCTGACAGGTCGAGAGGAGCTTTCTTT. Translation: CASSEYPDRSRGAFF.

This chain links TRBV12-5 with TRBJ2-6; D remains unclear. The CDR3 length is 13 residues. V lost 5 bases, J lost 0 bases, and 2 bases lay in between. Germline loops: CDR1 LGHNT, CDR2 FRNRAP. CDR3 sequence (DNA): TGTGCTAGTGGTACCTCTGGGGCCAACGTCCTGACTTTC. Translated, it gives CASGTSGANVLTF. Looking up the rest from reference TRBV12-5 and TRBJ2-6 gives the full variable domain: DARVTQTPRHKVTEMGQEVTMRCQPILGHNTVFWYRQTMMQGLELLAYFRNRAPLDDSGMPKDRFSAEMPDATLATLKIQPSEPRDSAVYFCASGTSGANVLTFGAGSRLTVL.

The chain uses TRBV2 and TRBJ1-5; possibly TRBD1 for D (6 bases). The CDR3 extends over 15 amino acids. Germline V CDR1 and CDR2: SNHLY, FYNNEI. Trimming pared 6 bases from V and 6 bases from J, leaving 18 bases between. CDR3: CASRRGGTQSQPQHF. The DNA of the CDR3 is TGTGCCAGCAGGCGAGGGGGGACCCAAAGTCAGCCCCAGCATTTT.

The chain combines TRBV2 with TRBJ1-5; TRBD1 agrees at 10 bases. The CDR3 is 15 amino acids. Germline CDR1 is SNHLY and CDR2 is FYNNEI. After removal of 7 bases from V and 2 bases from J, the junction contained 5 bases not matched to a gene. The CDR3 spells CASNRQGAGNQPQHF. DNA of the CDR3: TGTGCCAGCAACCGACAGGGGGCTGGCAATCAGCCCCAGCATTTT.

CDR3 bases: TGTGCCAGCTCTGGTGAGTCGAGATCATGGGGCGGCTACACCTTC. This codes for CASSGESRSWGGYTF. This chain connects TRBV6-5 to TRBJ1-2; a weak D match, TRBD1 (5 bases). The CDR3 is 15 amino acids. Trimming stripped 8 bases from V and 8 bases from J, with 24 bases between. Germline CDR1 reads MNHEY; CDR2 reads SVGAGI.

The chain is built from TRBV7-3 and TRBJ2-1, with 7 nucleotides matching TRBD1. Trimming cost V 4 bases and J 5 bases; bases outside gene matches: 8. The CDR3 contains 15 residues. The germline gives CDR1 SGHTA, CDR2 FQGTGA. CDR3 nucleotides: TGTGCCAGCAGCTCTACCGGGACAGTCAACAATGAGCAGTTCTTC. Protein sequence: CASSSTGTVNNEQFF.

The V call is TRBV7-9, the J call TRBJ2-7, with unresolved D. V gave up 5 bases and J gave up 4 bases, with 15 bases separating them. Germline assignment: CDR1 SEHNR and CDR2 FQNEAQ (reference sequence). The length of the CDR3 is 14 residues. CDR3 loop: CASSHPRAAYEQYF. The CDR3 coding sequence is TGTGCCAGCAGCCACCCCCGGGCAGCGTACGAGCAGTACTTC.

V and J are TRBV6-5 and TRBJ1-3; the D gene is possibly TRBD1 (5 bases). Trimming pared 9 bases from V and 5 bases from J, leaving 14 bases between. This CDR3 comprises 13 residues. The germline gives CDR1 MNHEY, CDR2 SVGAGI. The CDR3 sequence is CASEAGFRNTIYF. CDR3 bases: TGTGCCAGTGAGGCAGGGTTTAGAAACACCATATATTTT.

V and J are TRBV2 and TRBJ1-6, with D maybe TRBD1 (5 bases). Per the germline V gene, CDR1 is SNHLY and CDR2 is FYNNEI. The CDR3 is 15 residues long. Trimming took 6 bases from V and 3 from J, leaving 12 bases between them. CDR3 residues: CASRQENGYNSPLHF. CDR3 sequence (DNA): TGTGCCAGCAGACAGGAAAATGGCTATAATTCACCCCTCCACTTT. Supplemented by reference TRBV2 and TRBJ1-6, the full variable domain reads EPEVTQTPSHQVTQMGQEVILRCVPISNHLYFYWYRQILGQKVEFLVSFYNNEISEKSEIFDDQFSVERPDGSNFTLKIRSTKLEDSAMYFCASRQENGYNSPLHFGNGTRLTVT.

With respect to this clone: Other nucleotide sequences from this sample produce the same CDR3. The chain recombines TRBV20-1 with TRBJ2-5; D is undetermined. This CDR3 region has 11 residues. The germline gives CDR1 DFQATT, CDR2 SNEGSKA (reference sequence). The ends were cut back, 1 base at V and 4 bases at J, with 4 bases in the middle. The CDR3 reads CSARVGETQYF. Written as DNA, the CDR3 is TGCAGTGCTAGAGTTGGAGAGACCCAGTACTTC.

The chain is built from TRBV7-3 and TRBJ2-2, with D unclear. The CDR3 contains 18 residues. The germline CDR1 and CDR2 sequences are SGHTA and FQGTGA. Trimming shortened V by 0 bases and J by 2 bases, and 16 bases separated the two germline ends. As DNA, the CDR3 is TGTGCCAGCAGCTTAACTGGGCACGACCGTCTAAACACCGGGGAGCTGTTTTTT. Translated, it gives CASSLTGHDRLNTGELFF. The full variable domain, completed using reference TRBV7-3 and TRBJ2-2, is GAGVSQTPSNKVTEKGKYVELRCDPISGHTALYWYRQSLGQGPEFLIYFQGTGAADDSGLPNDRFFAVRPEGSVSTLKIQRTERGDSAVYLCASSLTGHDRLNTGELFFGEGSRLTVL.

The V call is TRBV14, the J call TRBJ1-2, with 9 bases identical to TRBD1. CDR1 and CDR2 (germline): SGHDN, FVKESK. V lost 3 bases to trimming and J lost 4 bases; unmatched junction nucleotides: 6. CDR3 length: 15 amino acids. CDR3 nucleotides: TGTGCCAGCAGCCACGGACAGGGACAGGGCTATGGCTACACCTTC. This sequence encodes CASSHGQGQGYGYTF.

V usage is TRBV19 and J usage is TRBJ2-3; the match to TRBD2 covers 14 bases. Germline loops: CDR1 LNHDA, CDR2 SQIVND (reference sequence). The CDR3 has 18 residues. Trimming cost V 3 bases and J 0 bases; bases outside gene matches: 5. CDR3 nucleotides: TGTGCCAGTAGTATTGGGACTAGCGGGGGCCTGAGCACAGATACGCAGTATTTT. The encoded protein is CASSIGTSGGLSTDTQYF.

The rearrangement uses TRBV30 and TRBJ1-1; TRBD1 matches 10 bases. Germline values: CDR1 GTSNPN, CDR2 SVGIG (reference sequence). With 0 bases clipped from V and 1 base from J, the junction kept 8 bases outside the gene matches. The CDR3 has 17 amino acids. The CDR3 region is CAWSVSGTGVANTEAFF. CDR3 DNA: TGTGCCTGGAGTGTTAGCGGGACAGGGGTCGCGAACACTGAAGCTTTCTTT. Together with reference TRBV30 and TRBJ1-1, the CDR3 gives the full variable domain: SQTIHQWPATLVQPVGSPLSLECTVEGTSNPNLYWYRQAAGRGLQLLFYSVGIGQISSEVPQNLSASRPQDRQFILSSKKLLLSDSGFYLCAWSVSGTGVANTEAFFGQGTRLTVV.